Listed below are T cell receptor beta chains from one sample, sequenced in a study of T cell responses to AZD1222 COVID-19 vaccine. Sequenced by immunoSEQ multiplex PCR; TCRdb stores in-frame clones only, minus some. The table includes more than 110,000 clones, 70% to 90% detected once. The input for sequencing was peripheral blood, taken on day 0 of AZD1222 vaccination. The receptors originated from an adult in good health. The CDR3 runs from the conserved cysteine through the conserved F or W. The D gene is left open where the match is weak. The size of a clone is reported for some rows only, either as once, few or many, or as a class for expanded clones.

J,size,V,D,DNA,CDR3
TRBJ2-7,-,TRBV5-5,-,TGTGCCAGCAGCTTGGTATACGAGCAGTACTTC,CASSLVYEQYF
TRBJ2-1,-,TRBV5-1,-,TGCGCCAGCACCCTGGTCGGGGGAGCGAGTTACAATGAGCAGTTCTTC,CASTLVGGASYNEQFF
TRBJ1-1,-,TRBV9,-,TGTGCCAGCAGCACAACGACAGGGAACACTGAAGCTTTCTTT,CASSTTTGNTEAFF
TRBJ2-7,-,TRBV5-5,TRBD1,TGTGCCAGCAGCTTCTACAGGGGGGAAGAGCAGTACTTC,CASSFYRGEEQYF
TRBJ2-5,-,TRBV20-1,-,TGCAGTGCTAGTAGAGGAGGCGGGGAGACCCAGTACTTC,CSASRGGGETQYF
TRBJ1-1,-,TRBV18,-,TGTGCCAGCTCACCACCGGAGGGCAGGAGCACTGAAGCTTTCTTT,CASSPPEGRSTEAFF
TRBJ2-3,-,TRBV5-1,-,TGCGCCAGCAGCTTGGACAGCACAGATACGCAGTATTTT,CASSLDSTDTQYF
TRBJ1-5,-,TRBV5-1,TRBD1,TGCGCCAGCAGCTTGGGGGACAGGGAGGATCAGCCCCAGCATTTT,CASSLGDREDQPQHF
TRBJ2-7,once,TRBV5-1,-,TGCGCCAGCAGCTTGGCAGCGGACAGACGATATTACGAGCAGTACTTC,CASSLAADRRYYEQYF
TRBJ1-3,-,TRBV9,-,TGTGCCAGCAGCGGACGAGGGGCGGGAGGAAACACCATATATTTT,CASSGRGAGGNTIYF
TRBJ2-1,-,TRBV5-4,TRBD1,TGTGCCAGCAGCATCCTACAGGGGGCGGGTGAAAATGAGCAGTTCTTC,CASSILQGAGENEQFF
TRBJ1-3,-,TRBV14,-,TGTGCCAGCAGTCCCGATTTTGGTGTAAGAAACACCATATATTTT,CASSPDFGVRNTIYF
TRBJ1-3,-,TRBV3-1/TRBV3-2,-,TGTGCCAGCAGCCGCGACAGGCCTGGAAACACCATATATTTT,CASSRDRPGNTIYF
TRBJ2-5,once,TRBV12-5,TRBD2,TGTGCTAGTGGTCCAGGGAGGGGTCAAGAGACCCAGTACTTC,CASGPGRGQETQYF
TRBJ2-3,-,TRBV10-1,TRBD2,TGCGCCAGCTCTAGCGGGACCGGCACAGATACGCAGTATTTT,CASSSGTGTDTQYF
TRBJ1-5,few,TRBV7-2,-,TGTGCCAGCAGCTTAGCAGGGAGCAATCAGCCCCAGCATTTT,CASSLAGSNQPQHF
TRBJ2-5,-,TRBV5-1,-,TGCGCCAGCAGCTTGGGTGGCGAGGAGACCCAGTACTTC,CASSLGGEETQYF
TRBJ1-5,-,TRBV28,-,TGTGCCAGCAGCAGCGACAGGAATCAGCCCCAGCATTTT,CASSSDRNQPQHF
TRBJ2-5,-,TRBV9,TRBD1,TGTGCCAGCAGCCCGAGAGGTGACAGGGGGTTGGAGACCCAGTACTTC,CASSPRGDRGLETQYF
TRBJ2-5,-,TRBV5-1,-,TGCGCCAGCAGCTTTGAGGGGCTAGAGACCCAGTACTTC,CASSFEGLETQYF
TRBJ1-5,-,TRBV5-6,-,TGTGCCAGCAGAGACAGCATTAGCAATCAGCCCCAGCATTTT,CASRDSISNQPQHF
TRBJ2-7,-,TRBV21-1,-,TGTGCCAGCAGCATGCCCGTGACTAACTACGAGCAGTACTTC,CASSMPVTNYEQYF